This T cell receptor (beta chain) emerged from a study of T cells in Graves' hyperthyroidism and ophthalmopathy (dated by TCRdb to the late 2010s). For context, the study as a whole: Peripheral blood was sampled at the time of initial diagnosis, prior to any treatment. A discovery cohort of roughly 100 patients, approximately 44 with Graves' ophthalmopathy and 55 to 60 with stable Graves' hyperthyroidism, was used to find distinguishing TCR V-J signatures. Prospective prediction of ophthalmopathy was tested in an independent validation cohort consisting of about 20 hyperthyroidism patients and around 16 patients who later progressed to ophthalmopathy. For training and testing, the 80 to 100 patients in the discovery cohort were randomly divided in a 7:3 ratio. In about six Graves' hyperthyroidism patients, the study also compared T-cell repertoires from thyroid tissue with T-cell repertoires from blood. Following sampling, methimazole starting at 30 mg daily was given to hyperthyroidism patients, and high-dose intravenous methylprednisolone was given to ophthalmopathy patients. The paper describes TCR Vbeta CDR3 sequencing of 130 to 150 peripheral blood samples, made up of 43 ophthalmopathy patients, approximately 73 hyperthyroidism patients and approximately 17 progressor patients. The full study reports these points: Most expanded thyroid clonotypes (frequency above 0.001) were also found in blood, which suggests that blood repertoires may mirror thyroid immune responses. In validation, progression to ophthalmopathy was predicted by the model with around 71% sensitivity and nearly 75% specificity, a median of roughly 6.4 months before onset. No statistical method was used to fix the sample size in advance, and group allocation was not hidden from the investigators. A model built on a 13 V-J signature distinguished ophthalmopathy from stable hyperthyroidism, reaching over 85% sensitivity and around 82% specificity in cross-validation and 80%/75% in testing.

The TCR beta CDR3 regions were amplified from RNA transcripts. For the first round of RT-PCR on the TCR CDR3, the HTBI primer set was used together with the Qiagen OneStep RT-PCR kit. Libraries were constructed in a second round of multiplex PCR, after which size selection and purification were carried out. Libraries were sequenced paired-end with 100 bp reads on an Illumina HiSeq2000. The original pipeline was this. SOAPnuke was used to process the raw data, with reads discarded if the reads contained adapters or uncalled bases, had a mean Phred below 15, or lacked an exact constant-primer or identifier match. High-quality paired reads were merged with COPE v1.2.5, and unique nucleotide sequences were defined as clonotypes. MiTCR v1.1 was used to align clonotypes to the IMGT TRBV, TRBD and TRBJ reference segments. The analysis was restricted to V-J combinations with a frequency above 0.0001, which together covered roughly 99% of the repertoires. The TCS score was defined as the ratio of F50 (clonal expansion) to E x V (chaos), calculated using BLOSUM62-based TCRdist between CDR3 peptides within each V-J. Welch's t-statistics and random forest reduced 500 to 650 V-J features to under 15, which were used in a naive Bayes classifier (R e1071). TCRdb ran its own pipeline on the public reads, namely fastp trimming at Q25 and MiXCR clone calling, and kept in-frame beta chains. Rows with one shared CDR3 protein collapse into an entry with the most common genes and DNA. These V and J calls originate from TCRdb's pipeline instead of the authors' own analysis. This sample has 500,000 to 650,000 distinct CDR3 sequences in its table, and 13% to 15% of those were observed once. The ten largest clones capture around 12% of the sample.

Per the germline V gene, SGHTA is the CDR1 and FQGNSA is the CDR2. The CDR3, cysteine through phenylalanine, is 15 amino acids long. The read is trimmed to its CDR3 DNA, 45 bases read in frame from base 1. Between the V and J ends, shortened by 5 bases and 8 bases respectively, the junction contains 21 bases. Ophthalmopathy patients had moderately to severely active disease, with a Clinical Activity Score of 3 or more, a NOSPECS grade of 4 or more, and a disease duration of less than 3 months. The study excluded patients with uncontrolled infections, other autoimmune diseases, pregnancy or lactation. Diagnoses were established on the basis of clinical symptoms, serum thyroxine and TRAb, thyroid ultrasound, and orbital computed tomography. PBMCs were isolated from 8 to 10 ml of fresh peripheral blood by Ficoll-Paque density gradient centrifugation. Trizol reagent was used to extract total RNA, and RNA quality was then checked on an Agilent 2100 Bioanalyzer.

This clonotype was seen repeatedly, ten times or more. No antigen is known for it. Base qualities are not recorded, but no much larger clone differs from it by a single base. The sequence links TRBV7-2 to TRBJ1-2; the D segment could be TRBD1, given 5 matching bases. This TCR was recovered from a woman in her 50s with Graves' ophthalmopathy. Sequenced: blood. The nucleotides read TGTGCCAGCAGCACCCGACAGTCTTCGGTCCAGGGCTACACCTTC. Translated, this is CASSTRQSSVQGYTF.